The sequence of this TCR beta chain was determined in a study of long-term antiretroviral therapy in people with HIV. General study results and limits: Participants lacked recorded data on ART adherence, viral resistance or therapy changes. Clonal expansions arising prior to ART prevailed in the repertoire at every time point. Control repertoires displayed wider CDR3 length ranges than the HIV repertoires.

It was version v3.0 of the immunoSEQ assay that was run at survey level. TCRdb's copy holds only in-frame clones and misses some; the assay was immunoSEQ multiplex PCR. The profile shows about 43,000 clones, 85% to 95% of them singletons. As to this clone: Its cognate antigen is unknown.

This CDR3 spans 13 amino acids. Germline V lookup: CDR1 MNHEY, CDR2 SVGAGI. Trimming took 0 bases from V and 6 from J, leaving 9 bases between them. The chain has TRBV6-5 and TRBJ2-7; tentative D call: TRBD2 (6 bases). This specimen consisted of unsorted PBMCs, obtained almost 9.5 years after starting antiretroviral therapy. This clonotype originated in a man under 40 with HIV. CDR3 region: CASSYSNGGEQYF. The CDR3 DNA reads as TGTGCCAGCAGTTACTCGAACGGGGGCGAGCAGTACTTC.